Presented here are 3 T cell receptor beta chains from one specimen sequenced in a study of T cells after yellow fever vaccination. A single record per CDR3 protein comes from TCRdb applying MiXCR to the 5' RACE reads. In the table there are 600,000 to 750,000 distinct CDR3 sequences, approximately 13% of which are singletons. Sequenced material: PBMCs, taken on the day of the yellow fever booster vaccination. The receptor set was obtained from a man younger than 45 who received the YFV17D yellow fever vaccine.

V and J are TRBV4-3 and TRBJ2-3; no clear D gene. Germline V gene sequence: CDR1 LGHNA, CDR2 YSLEER. The V end was cut by 4 bases, the J end by 1 base, with 18 bases between. This CDR3 spans 17 amino acids. The CDR3: CASSPPAYPGRTDTQYF. CDR3 in DNA: TGCGCCAGCAGCCCCCCGGCCTACCCGGGCCGCACAGATACGCAGTATTTT.

The chain joins TRBV10-3 to TRBJ2-5; D may be TRBD1 (5 bases). Looked up from germline, CDR1 is ENHRY and CDR2 is SYGVKD. The V and J ends lost 2 bases and 3 bases respectively, with 7 bases between them. The CDR3 is 13 amino acids. The CDR3 sequence is CAISEAGKETQYF. The CDR3 bases are TGTGCCATCAGTGAGGCAGGGAAAGAGACCCAGTACTTC.

In its sample, this clonotype was seen a few times. V and J are TRBV3-1 and TRBJ2-3; D not resolved. Trimming removed 3 bases at V and 0 bases at J, with 7 bases between. The CDR3 consists of 14 residues. Germline CDR1 is LGHDT and CDR2 is YNNKEL (reference sequence). The CDR3 spells CASSHRPSTDTQYF. In nucleotides, the CDR3 is TGTGCCAGCAGCCACCGGCCTAGCACAGATACGCAGTATTTT.